Included here is one TCR beta chain sequence, with context. Data came from immunoSEQ multiplex PCR; TCRdb stores just in-frame clones and leaves some out. In the table there are approximately 89,000 clones, over 65% of which are singletons. The record originates from a study of blood T cell repertoires in COVID-19. Overall study context: The cDNA or gDNA used as material had been derived from T cells, B-cell-depleted T cells, or PBMCs.

V was clipped by 3 bases and J by 4 bases, with 12 bases between them. CDR1 and CDR2 from the germline V gene are GTSNPN and SVGIG (reference sequence). The CDR3 spans 13 residues. The clonotype comes from an older woman with acute or convalescent COVID-19. Sequencing was carried out using peripheral blood. This chain links TRBV30 with TRBJ1-2; TRBD1 might be the D (6 bases). CDR3 amino acids: CAWRPQGVYGYTF. In DNA, the CDR3 is TGTGCCTGGAGGCCACAGGGCGTCTATGGCTACACCTTC.